The 7 T cell receptor beta chains in this list originate from one sample, sequenced in a study of response to subunit inactivated influenza vaccine. TCRdb called the RT-PCR reads again in MiXCR, with one record for every CDR3 protein. The sample has 550,000 to 800,000 distinct CDR3 sequences, 15% to 19% seen once; the top ten hold about 9.9%. The starting material was PBMCs from blood, obtained roughly 13 days after vaccination. The receptors were sampled from a man in his fifties or sixties who received an inactivated influenza vaccine.

The chain has TRBV7-9 and TRBJ2-5; 10 positions match TRBD1. The CDR3 length is 14 residues. Per germline, CDR1 SEHNR and CDR2 FQNEAQ (reference sequence). After removal of 5 bases from V and 5 bases from J, the junction contained 5 bases not matched to a gene. CDR3 residues: CASSGTGEMETQYF. CDR3 in DNA: TGTGCCAGCAGCGGGACAGGGGAAATGGAGACCCAGTACTTC. Variable domain in full (rest from reference TRBV7-9 and TRBJ2-5): DTGVSQNPRHKITKRGQNVTFRCDPISEHNRLYWYRQTLGQGPEFLTYFQNEAQLEKSRLLSDRFSAERPKGSFSTLEIQRTEQGDSAMYLCASSGTGEMETQYFGPGTRLLVL.

This clonotype was counted a few times. The CDR3 bases are TGTGCCAGCAGCTGGGAACAGGGCCAAGAGACCCAGTACTTC. As protein: CASSWEQGQETQYF. This rearrangement joins TRBV5-5 to TRBJ2-5; a possible D gene is TRBD1 (6 bases). Trimming removed 3 bases at V and 1 base at J, with 10 bases between. The germline gives CDR1 SGHKS, CDR2 YYEKEE (reference sequence). The CDR3 extends over 14 amino acids.

This clonotype has a handful of counts. The rearrangement uses TRBV6-5 and TRBJ2-2; D remains unclear. Looked up from germline, CDR1 is MNHEY and CDR2 is SVGAGI. Trimming shortened V by 0 bases and J by 5 bases, and 10 bases separated the two germline ends. CDR3 length equals 15 residues. The CDR3 sequence is CASSYSALETGELFF. Written as DNA, the CDR3 is TGTGCCAGCAGTTACTCAGCGTTGGAAACCGGGGAGCTGTTTTTT.

This clonotype has only a few counts. V and J are TRBV7-2 and TRBJ2-3, with D perhaps TRBD1 or TRBD2 (5 bases each). Germline loops: CDR1 SGHTA, CDR2 FQGNSA. The CDR3 spans 12 residues. V dropped 5 bases and J dropped 8 bases, with 11 bases sitting between them. The CDR3 DNA reads TGTGCCAGCAGCCTCGGGGCCTTTACGCAGTATTTT. Residues: CASSLGAFTQYF.

This sequence joins TRBV20-1 and TRBJ2-7; D is undetermined. The length of the CDR3 is 14 residues. Deletions cut 2 bases from V and 5 bases from J, with 16 bases between. Per germline, CDR1 DFQATT and CDR2 SNEGSKA (reference sequence). The CDR3 loop reads CSARILPKGHEQYF. The DNA of the CDR3 is TGCAGTGCTAGAATACTACCAAAAGGCCACGAGCAGTACTTC.

This clonotype was seen only a few times. A junction end diverges from the germline sequence, so it may reflect a read error. The chain carries TRBV20-1 and TRBJ1-5, with D maybe TRBD1 (5 bases). CDR3 length equals 15 residues. CDR1 and CDR2 (germline): DFQATT, SNEGSKA (reference sequence). The CDR3 coding sequence is TGCAGTGCTAGTCGGTCAGGGATTAGCCATCAGCCCCAGCATTTT. It translates to CSASRSGISHQPQHF.

This clonotype was seen ten or more times. The chain combines TRBV29-1 with TRBJ2-1, with D possibly matching TRBD2 (5 bases). The length of the CDR3 is 14 residues. Per the germline V gene, CDR1 is SQVTM and CDR2 is ANQGSEA. The germline V and J ends were trimmed by 6 bases and 0 bases, with 12 bases remaining between them. The CDR3 loop reads CSVERRASYNEQFF. CDR3 sequence (DNA): TGCAGCGTCGAACGGCGGGCCTCCTACAATGAGCAGTTCTTC.